These 21 T cell receptor beta chains were all obtained from the same sample, sequenced in a study of cytomegalovirus exposure and HLA in healthy donors. The PCR made use of 60 Vbeta and 13 Jbeta primers. Using immunoSEQ multiplex PCR, the repertoire was profiled, and TCRdb retains in-frame clones only, with some absent. The data contain approximately 280,000 clones, about nine tenths of them singletons. Sequencing was performed on PBMCs. The receptors derive from a man aged 35 to 55 in good health and CMV-seropositive.

The chain joins TRBV7-9 to TRBJ1-2; D unclear. V lost 1 base, J lost 4 bases, and 16 bases lay in between. The length of the CDR3 is 16 residues. Germline V gives CDR1 SEHNR, CDR2 FQNEAQ (reference sequence). The CDR3 DNA sequence: TGTGCCAGCAGCTTAGAGTGGACGGAGGCTATCTATGGCTACACCTTC. It yields the protein CASSLEWTEAIYGYTF.

J is TRBJ1-2 and V is TRBV6-6; 9 nucleotides align to TRBD1. The CDR3 sequence is 14 residues long. V was clipped by 6 bases and J by 2 bases; unmatched bases: 4. Germline V gene sequence: CDR1 MNHNY, CDR2 SVGAGI (reference sequence). Here the CDR3 DNA reads TGTGCCAGCAGCAAACAGGGGGCAAACTATGGCTACACCTTC. The encoded protein is CASSKQGANYGYTF.

The CDR3 nucleotides read TGTGCCAGCAGTTTAGAACCTCTGCTAGCGGGAGGGAACACCGGGGAGCTGTTTTTT. Residues: CASSLEPLLAGGNTGELFF. The V gene is TRBV27, the J gene TRBJ2-2, with TRBD2 matching over 11 bases. Germline CDR1 reads MNHEY; CDR2 reads SMNVEV (reference sequence). Trimming cost V 2 bases and J 1 base; bases outside gene matches: 9. This CDR3 comprises 19 residues.

The chain couples TRBV6-5 to TRBJ2-1, with 10 bases that match TRBD1. The CDR3 covers 15 residues. CDR1 and CDR2 (germline): MNHEY, SVGAGI. V lost 6 bases and J lost 4; bases outside the gene matches: 6. The CDR3 DNA reads TGTGCCAGCAGAAAGGACAGGGGGAGGTACAATGAGCAGTTCTTC. Its translation is CASRKDRGRYNEQFF.

This chain connects TRBV28 to TRBJ2-2; tentatively, D is TRBD2 (6 bases). CDR3 size: 16 residues. Trimming left V 3 bases short and J 3 bases short, with 14 bases between. Germline values: CDR1 MDHEN, CDR2 SYDVKM. For the CDR3, the DNA is TGTGCCAGCAGTTTGGGTGGGAGGAGGTACACCGGGGAGCTGTTTTTT. This sequence encodes CASSLGGRRYTGELFF.

The rearrangement joins TRBV25-1 to TRBJ2-6, with a possible D match to TRBD2 (6 bases). The CDR3 contains 18 residues. Trimming left V 5 bases short and J 0 bases short, with 17 bases between. Looked up from germline, CDR1 is MGHDK and CDR2 is SYGVNS. CDR3 nucleotides: TGTGCCAGCAGTCCCTCGGGACTCACAGTCTCTGGGGCCAACGTCCTGACTTTC. This codes for CASSPSGLTVSGANVLTF.

V gene TRBV28 combines with J gene TRBJ1-4; 9 positions agree with TRBD1. This CDR3 region has 16 residues. V lost 3 bases and J lost 5; bases outside the gene matches: 7. CDR1 and CDR2 from the germline V gene are MDHEN and SYDVKM. The CDR3 nucleotides are TGTGCCAGCAGTTTTCTTTCGGGACAGGGAAATGAAAAACTGTTTTTT. It translates to CASSFLSGQGNEKLFF.

The V call is TRBV2, the J call TRBJ2-1; 13 bases line up with TRBD2. The V segment lost 4 bases and the J segment 4 bases; nucleotides outside the gene matches: 1. The CDR3 loop spans 15 amino acids. Germline V lookup: CDR1 SNHLY, CDR2 FYNNEI. CDR3 sequence reads: CASSGLAGGYNEQFF. The CDR3, as DNA: TGTGCCAGCAGTGGACTAGCGGGAGGTTACAATGAGCAGTTCTTC.

In DNA, the CDR3 is TGTGCCACCAGGGCCGACAGGGGGCGTTCAAATTCACCCCTCCACTTT. Translation gives CATRADRGRSNSPLHF. V usage is TRBV25-1 and J usage is TRBJ1-6; TRBD1 matches 10 bases. Germline trimming cut 10 bases from V and 7 bases from J; bases unmatched to any gene: 13. The CDR3 consists of 16 residues. The germline CDR1 and CDR2 sequences are MGHDK and SYGVNS.

The V call is TRBV9, the J call TRBJ2-5, with 9 bases fitting TRBD1. Germline V gene lookup returns CDR1 SGDLS and CDR2 YYNGEE. Trimming took 3 bases from V and 5 from J; bases not matched to a gene: 8. The CDR3 contains 15 residues. The CDR3 DNA reads TGTGCCAGCAGCGCACTACAGGGGGCAAGTGAGACCCAGTACTTC. It is translated as CASSALQGASETQYF.

The chain links TRBV28 to TRBJ2-1; D unresolved. The CDR3 runs 12 residues. The germline CDR1 and CDR2 sequences are MDHEN and SYDVKM. Trimming took off 2 bases at V and 6 bases at J, with 5 bases between the two ends. The CDR3 DNA is TGTGCCAGCAGTTTAGCGAGCAATGAGCAGTTCTTC. It specifies CASSLASNEQFF.

V usage is TRBV5-1 and J usage is TRBJ1-2, with D unresolved. Germline lookup yields CDR1 SGHRS and CDR2 YFSETQ. The CDR3 is made up of 13 amino acids. V was clipped by 4 bases and J by 4 bases, with 11 bases between them. The CDR3 DNA reads as TGCGCCAGCAGCCCCTCGGACTCCTATGGCTACACCTTC. Translation: CASSPSDSYGYTF.

J is TRBJ1-1 and V is TRBV6-1; a possible D gene is TRBD1 (6 bases). CDR3 length: 14 residues. With 7 bases removed from V and 0 bases from J, the gap between germline ends came to 12 bases. Germline CDR1 is MNHNS and CDR2 is SASEGT. This chain's CDR3 is CASISAGVNTEAFF. Written as DNA, the CDR3 is TGTGCCAGCATTAGTGCAGGGGTGAACACTGAAGCTTTCTTT.

The chain uses TRBV28 and TRBJ2-2; no definite D call. The CDR3 length is 13 residues. V lost 5 bases to trimming and J lost 4 bases, with 8 bases between them. The germline V gene has CDR1 MDHEN and CDR2 SYDVKM. CDR3 DNA sequence: TGTGCCAGCAGTGTTCCCTTCACCGGGGAGCTGTTTTTT. Protein sequence: CASSVPFTGELFF.

CDR3 residues: CASSLAPQVSPLHF. CDR3 nucleotide sequence: TGTGCCAGCAGTTTAGCCCCCCAGGTATCACCCCTCCACTTT. V gene TRBV28 combines with J gene TRBJ1-6, with D uncertain. Germline V gene data show CDR1 as MDHEN and CDR2 as SYDVKM. The CDR3 runs 14 residues. V lost 2 bases and J 10 bases, leaving 12 bases between the germline ends.

The chain recombines TRBV27 with TRBJ1-2; D not certain. CDR1 and CDR2 from the germline V gene are MNHEY and SMNVEV (reference sequence). V was clipped by 1 base and J by 6 bases, with 18 bases between them. The CDR3 has 16 residues. CDR3 bases: TGTGCCAGCAGTTTATTGTCCGGTCTCCCCGTCAATGGCTACACCTTC. Protein product: CASSLLSGLPVNGYTF.

V is TRBV18 and J is TRBJ2-7; the D gene is possibly TRBD1 (7 bases). The CDR3 loop spans 13 amino acids. Germline-derived CDR1 and CDR2 are KGHSH and LQKENI. The ends were cut back, 5 bases at V and 4 bases at J, with 12 bases in the middle. The CDR3 coding sequence is TGTGCCAGCTCAGATCCAGGGGGGTACGAGCAGTACTTC. This sequence encodes CASSDPGGYEQYF.

The chain uses TRBV30 and TRBJ1-2; D perhaps matches TRBD1 (6 bases). This CDR3 has 14 residues. Trimming pared 3 bases from V and 4 bases from J, leaving 15 bases between. CDR1 is GTSNPN and CDR2 is SVGIG in the germline V gene (reference sequence). The CDR3 here is CAWRHRALGYGYTF. As DNA, the CDR3 is TGTGCCTGGAGGCACAGGGCTCTTGGCTATGGCTACACCTTC. The complete variable domain, with remaining parts taken from reference TRBV30 and TRBJ1-2, reads SQTIHQWPATLVQPVGSPLSLECTVEGTSNPNLYWYRQAAGRGLQLLFYSVGIGQISSEVPQNLSASRPQDRQFILSSKKLLLSDSGFYLCAWRHRALGYGYTFGSGTRLTVV.

This clone showed up just once. The gene calls are TRBV6-1 and TRBJ1-5; perhaps TRBD1 as D (5 bases). The V gene's germline CDR1 is MNHNS and CDR2 SASEGT. The CDR3 totals 14 residues. V was cut by 5 bases and J by 5 bases, with 13 bases left in between. The CDR3 region has the DNA TGTGCCAGCAGTTCTATAGGGGCCGATCAGCCCCAGCATTTT. Translation: CASSSIGADQPQHF.

About this clone: This CDR3 is also generated by other DNA sequences in the sample. This chain joins TRBV5-1 and TRBJ1-3; D remains unclear. V was shortened by 3 bases and J by 0 bases, with 4 bases between the two germline ends. Germline loops: CDR1 SGHRS, CDR2 YFSETQ. The CDR3 runs 13 residues. In DNA form, the CDR3 reads TGCGCCAGCAGCTCCGGCTCTGGAAACACCATATATTTT. Amino acid sequence: CASSSGSGNTIYF.

This rearrangement joins TRBV27 to TRBJ2-1; 13 bases map to TRBD2. This CDR3 comprises 15 residues. The trim removed 3 bases at V and 4 bases at J, leaving 0 bases unmatched. Germline CDR1 is MNHEY and CDR2 is SMNVEV (reference sequence). The CDR3 spells CASSLGLAGYNEQFF. DNA of the CDR3: TGTGCCAGCAGTTTGGGACTAGCGGGATACAATGAGCAGTTCTTC.